The 15 T cell receptor beta chains reported below all come from one sample, sequenced in a study of T cell clonality in common variable immunodeficiency. General study results and limits: Fewer deletions and N-nucleotide insertions were reportedly seen in common variable immunodeficiency TCR beta sequences.

Their cognate antigens are unknown. Sequenced by immunoSEQ multiplex PCR; TCRdb stores in-frame clones only, minus some. The listing contains about 15,000 clones. Specimen: peripheral blood mononuclear cells. These receptors were taken from a human donor with common variable immunodeficiency.

On this clone: The read finishes 3 residues shy of the CDR3 end, and the germline J gene is used to complete it. J is TRBJ1-2 and V is TRBV29-1, with D perhaps matching TRBD1 (5 bases). The CDR3 totals 13 residues. Germline assignment: CDR1 SQVTM and CDR2 ANQGSEA. The ends were cut back, 7 bases at V and 4 bases at J, with 16 bases in the middle. CDR3 sequence reads: CSATVTGTYGYTF. The CDR3 bases that were read are TGCAGCGCCACGGTCACAGGTACCTATGGC.

In regard to this clone: The read gets to within 3 residues of the CDR3 end, and the germline J gene fills in the rest. V usage is TRBV5-1 and J usage is TRBJ2-2, with D possibly matching TRBD1 (6 bases). The CDR3 totals 16 residues. V lost 4 bases to trimming and J lost 4 bases, with 17 bases between them. Germline V CDR1 and CDR2: SGHRS, YFSETQ. The CDR3 protein is CASSEVAQGSTGELFF. The CDR3 bases that were read are TGCGCCAGCAGCGAAGTAGCGCAGGGGAGCACCGGGGAG.

As concerns this clone: The read is 3 residues too short to cover the CDR3 end, so that end is filled in from the germline J gene. This chain joins TRBV30 and TRBJ1-1, with a weak D call TRBD1 (6 bases). CDR3 length: 13 residues. Germline V lookup: CDR1 GTSNPN, CDR2 SVGIG (reference sequence). Incomplete CDR3 DNA: TGTGCCTGGAGTGTACTAAGCGGACAGGAA. As protein: CAWSVLSGQE. The entire CDR3 sequence reads CAWSVLSGQEAFF.

A word on this clone: The read is 3 residues too short to cover the CDR3 end, so that end is filled in from the germline J gene. The genes are TRBV2 and TRBJ2-3, with TRBD2 identical over 8 bases. The CDR3 contains 15 residues. V gave up 4 bases and J gave up 7 bases; unmatched junction bases: 10. Germline-derived CDR1 and CDR2 are SNHLY and FYNNEI. The CDR3 sequence is CASSAGLESRNTQYF. The CDR3 bases that were read are TGTGCCAGCAGTGCGGGACTAGAGTCGAGGAATACG.

Points on this clone: The CDR3 end is not reached by the read, which stops 3 residues before it; the germline J gene fills it in. This chain joins TRBV19 and TRBJ2-1; the D gene is possibly TRBD2 (5 bases). With 2 bases removed from V and 5 bases from J, the gap between germline ends came to 16 bases. Germline CDR1 reads LNHDA; CDR2 reads SQIVND (reference sequence). This CDR3 contains 16 residues. CDR3 sequence: CASSIYGDYRDNEQFF. CDR3 bases read: TGTGCCAGTAGTATATATGGAGACTACCGTGACAATGAG.

CDR3 sequence: CASSLGFGRAYEQYF. The part of the CDR3 DNA that was read is TGTGCCAGCAGCTTAGGTTTTGGGCGGGCCTACGAG. V and J are TRBV7-9 and TRBJ2-7; possible D gene TRBD2, 5 bases. The read stops 3 residues short of the end of the CDR3; the missing end is completed from the germline J gene. With 1 base removed from V and 2 bases from J, the gap between germline ends came to 12 bases. Per germline, CDR1 SEHNR and CDR2 FQNEAQ (reference sequence). This CDR3 region has 15 residues.

Of note for this clone: The read ends 3 residues before the CDR3 terminus; that terminus is restored from the germline J gene. The chain combines TRBV30 with TRBJ2-7; D possibly corresponds to TRBD1 (5 bases). Trimming took off 5 bases at V and 3 bases at J, with 8 bases between the two ends. This CDR3 region has 11 residues. CDR1 and CDR2 from the germline V gene are GTSNPN and SVGIG (reference sequence). Here the CDR3 reads CAWQGYYEQYF. The DNA read from the CDR3 is TGTGCCTGGCAGGGATACTACGAG.

Details on this clone: Coverage ceases 3 residues before the CDR3 finishes, and the germline J gene fills in the end. This chain joins TRBV19 and TRBJ1-1; weak D call: TRBD1 (5 bases). V lost 3 bases to trimming and J lost 1 base, with 12 bases between them. The CDR3 consists of 15 residues. CDR1 is LNHDA and CDR2 is SQIVND in the germline V gene (reference sequence). CDR3 loop: CASSIGARRNTEAFF. The sequenced part of the CDR3 DNA is TGTGCCAGTAGTATTGGGGCCAGGAGGAACACTGAA.

A remark on this clone: The read gets to within 3 residues of the CDR3 end, and the germline J gene fills in the rest. This rearrangement joins TRBV2 to TRBJ1-6; 10 bases are shared with TRBD1. This CDR3 is built from 16 residues. V was clipped by 7 bases and J by 0 bases; unmatched bases: 3. Per the germline V gene, CDR1 is SNHLY and CDR2 is FYNNEI. The DNA read from the CDR3 is TGTGCCAGCAAAGACAGGGGGCTCTCCTATAATTCACCC. Protein product: CASKDRGLSYNSP. The entire CDR3 is CASKDRGLSYNSPLHF. The whole variable domain, filled in from reference TRBV2 and TRBJ1-6, reads EPEVTQTPSHQVTQMGQEVILRCVPISNHLYFYWYRQILGQKVEFLVSFYNNEISEKSEIFDDQFSVERPDGSNFTLKIRSTKLEDSAMYFCASKDRGLSYNSPLHFGNGTRLTVT.

With regard to this clone: Read sequence stops 3 residues before the CDR3 end, and the germline J gene provides the missing end. The rearrangement links TRBV20-1 to TRBJ2-1; TRBD2 agrees at 9 bases. The CDR3 runs 15 residues. The V gene's germline CDR1 is DFQATT and CDR2 SNEGSKA (reference sequence). The ends lost 4 bases at V and 8 bases at J; junction bases unmatched: 12. CDR3 DNA (partial): TGCAGTGCTAAAGGAGGGCGGGAGGGCCGGTATGAG. It encodes CSAKGGREGRYE. The CDR3 in its entirety is CSAKGGREGRYEQFF.

Comments on this clone: The read gets to within 3 residues of the CDR3 end, and the germline J gene fills in the rest. This chain links TRBV6-2 or TRBV6-3 with TRBJ2-7; TRBD2 agrees at 13 bases. Germline trimming cut 7 bases from V and 5 bases from J; bases unmatched to any gene: 8. Germline V gene lookup returns CDR1 MNHEY and CDR2 SVGEGT. The CDR3 contains 15 residues. This chain's CDR3 is CASTFGLAGVHEQYF. CDR3 bases read: TGTGCCAGCACCTTCGGACTAGCGGGAGTCCACGAG.

In regard to this clone: Read coverage stops 3 residues before the CDR3 terminus; the germline J gene supplies the remainder. The chain employs TRBV20-1 and TRBJ2-3; 13 nucleotides agree with TRBD2. Germline V gene lookup returns CDR1 DFQATT and CDR2 SNEGSKA (reference sequence). V lost 6 bases to trimming and J lost 7 bases; unmatched junction nucleotides: 4. The length of the CDR3 is 13 residues. The CDR3 sequence: CSATSGRVNTQYF. Partial CDR3 DNA: TGCAGTGCCACTAGCGGGAGGGTGAATACG.

Regarding this clone: The read ends 3 residues shy of where the CDR3 ends; the end is completed using the germline J gene. The J gene is TRBJ2-3, the V gene TRBV7-2; 9 nucleotides agree with TRBD2. Germline-derived CDR1 and CDR2 are SGHTA and FQGNSA. Germline trimming cut 1 base from V and 5 bases from J; bases unmatched to any gene: 4. The CDR3 consists of 15 residues. The sequenced CDR3 bases are TGTGCCAGCAGCTTAGGTAGTAGCGGGGGAGATACG. Protein: CASSLGSSGGDT. The entire CDR3 protein reads CASSLGSSGGDTQYF.

CDR3 in amino acids: CASSLVRQGLYEQYF. The CDR3 DNA, read in part, is TGTGCCAGCAGCTTAGTTCGGCAGGGGCTCTACGAG. The rearrangement links TRBV7-6 to TRBJ2-7, with TRBD1 as a possible D gene (6 bases). Read data end 3 residues before the CDR3 end; the end is taken from the germline J gene. V was shortened by 1 base and J by 3 bases, with 13 bases between the two germline ends. Germline loops: CDR1 SGHVS, CDR2 FNYEAQ. This CDR3 comprises 15 residues. The variable domain in full, completed from reference TRBV7-6 and TRBJ2-7, reads GAGVSQSPRYKVTKRGQDVALRCDPISGHVSLYWYRQALGQGPEFLTYFNYEAQQDKSGLPNDRFSAERPEGSISTLTIQRTEQRDSAMYRCASSLVRQGLYEQYFGPGTRLTVT.

In the case of this clone: With the read ending 3 residues before the CDR3 end, the germline J gene is used to fill in that end. This chain joins TRBV13 and TRBJ2-1; either TRBD1 or TRBD2 may fit D (5 bases each). CDR1 is PRHDT, CDR2 FYEKMQ, per germline (reference sequence). V was shortened by 7 bases and J by 6 bases, with 13 bases between the two germline ends. This CDR3 has 13 residues. CDR3 in amino acids: CASISKRGNEQFF. The DNA read from the CDR3 is TGTGCCAGCATTTCTAAGAGGGGCAATGAG.